This T cell receptor beta chain was captured in a study of blood T cell repertoires in COVID-19. Study-level information: Sites across the United States, Italy and Spain contributed samples from acute and convalescent COVID-19. In each case, the material was cDNA or gDNA derived from T cells, B-cell-depleted T cells, or PBMCs.

In assigning cohorts, the study relied on participant-reported clinical history. Authors' data handling: The authors estimated nucleated cell counts from reference gene primer amplification. The table came from immunoSEQ multiplex PCR; TCRdb's copy has only in-frame clones and leaves some out. That table is the source of V, J and clone size, and D and trimming were worked out from the DNA. The repertoire holds more than 110,000 clones, with over 60% as singletons. From germline, CDR1 is WNHNN and CDR2 SYGVQD (reference sequence). The CDR3 totals 14 residues. The V end was cut by 5 bases, the J end by 1 base, with 11 bases between.

The rearrangement links TRBV10-1 to TRBJ1-1; unclear D gene. This TCR was sampled from a woman between 50 and 59 years old who had recovered from COVID-19. The source material was PBMCs or T cells enriched from blood (not recorded which). The CDR3 bases are TGCGCCAGCAGTCCGACGGGTGGGAACACTGAAGCTTTCTTT. Protein: CASSPTGGNTEAFF.